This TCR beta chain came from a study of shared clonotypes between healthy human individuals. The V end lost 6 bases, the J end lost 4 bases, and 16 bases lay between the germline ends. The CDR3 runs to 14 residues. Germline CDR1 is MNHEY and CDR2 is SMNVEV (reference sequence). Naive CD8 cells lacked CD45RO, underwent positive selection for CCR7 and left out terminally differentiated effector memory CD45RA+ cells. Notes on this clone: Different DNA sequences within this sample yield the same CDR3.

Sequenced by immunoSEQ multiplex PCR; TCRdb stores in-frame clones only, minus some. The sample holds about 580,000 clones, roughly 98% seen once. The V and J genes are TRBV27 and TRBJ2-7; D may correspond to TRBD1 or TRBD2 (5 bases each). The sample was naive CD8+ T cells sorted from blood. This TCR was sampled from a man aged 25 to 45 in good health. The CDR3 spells CASSSGTGRYEQYF. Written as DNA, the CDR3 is TGTGCCAGCAGCTCCGGGACGGGAAGATACGAGCAGTACTTC.